The table lists the clone carrying this TCR beta chain with a few counts. The sample originates from a study of blood T cell repertoires in COVID-19. The CDR3 sequence is 14 residues long. The germline gives CDR1 WNHNN, CDR2 SYGVQD (reference sequence). Trimming removed 2 bases at V and 7 bases at J, with 11 bases between. Assay used: immunoSEQ multiplex PCR; TCRdb lists only in-frame clones, some missing. In the table there are under 300,000 clones, around 87% of which are singletons. The genes are TRBV10-1 and TRBJ2-2, with D uncertain. The sequence came from a man aged 55 to 70 who had recovered from COVID-19. The sample comprised peripheral blood. DNA of the CDR3: TGCGCCAGCAGTGAGGGGTCCTCGGGCGGGGAGCTGTTTTTT. As protein: CASSEGSSGGELFF.